This T cell receptor (beta chain) was sequenced in a study of T cell responses to AZD1222 COVID-19 vaccine. Assay used: immunoSEQ multiplex PCR; TCRdb lists only in-frame clones, some missing. The sample shows about 120,000 clones, roughly 87% of them seen only once. A note on this clone: Its antigen is still unknown.

Study-level findings and limits: With dominance at 160-218 and 743-854, vaccine-associated CD4 TCRs spanned spike. The study identified only five to seven AZD1222 recipients as seropositive at baseline. Sampled repertoires all dated from after the peak T cell response.

This TCR was sampled from an adult in good health. The starting material was peripheral blood, obtained on day 0 of AZD1222 vaccination.

Here the CDR3 reads CASSLGGIGKLFF. Written as DNA, the CDR3 is TGTGCCAGCAGCTTAGGTGGGATTGGGAAACTGTTTTTT. This chain links TRBV7-8 with TRBJ1-4; D is ambiguous. Trimming removed 1 base at V and 11 bases at J, with 11 bases between. This CDR3 is 13 amino acids long. Germline V gives CDR1 SGHVS, CDR2 FQNEAQ.